This T cell receptor beta chain comes out of a study of Ad26.COV2.S vaccination and SARS-CoV-2 variants. TCRdb's table, derived via immunoSEQ multiplex PCR, lists solely in-frame clones and lacks some. The table shows about 87,000 clones, with roughly 85% occurring only once. Study-wide results and caveats: Placebo recipients and vaccine recipients were similar in non-spike TCR breadth. Higher spike-specific TCR breadth was found in vaccine recipients than in placebo recipients. Assessments of TCR breadth and depth may have underestimated the total T cell responses.

V shed 1 base and J shed 2 bases, with 11 bases lying between them. Germline loops: CDR1 LGHNA, CDR2 YSLEER. This CDR3 region has 15 residues. A remark on this clone: Its target is unknown.

The chain links TRBV4-3 to TRBJ1-2; D might be TRBD1 (5 bases). Sequencing used peripheral blood, obtained after recovery from COVID-19. This TCR derives from a human donor who had recovered from COVID-19. CDR3 sequence reads: CASSQVVWGNYGYTF. The CDR3 bases are TGCGCCAGCAGCCAAGTAGTTTGGGGCAACTATGGCTACACCTTC.